One and the same sample provided the 30 T cell receptor beta chains below, sequenced in a study of cytomegalovirus exposure and HLA in healthy donors. Vbeta (60) and Jbeta (13) primers were used in the PCR. The table came from immunoSEQ multiplex PCR; TCRdb's copy has only in-frame clones and leaves some out. The data hold about 190,000 clones, with 75% to 90% observed a single time. The sample consisted of PBMCs. The origin of the receptors is a man aged 40-49 years in good health and CMV-seropositive.

V and J are TRBV28 and TRBJ1-2; TRBD1 agrees at 10 bases. The CDR3 covers 16 residues. Germline lookup yields CDR1 MDHEN and CDR2 SYDVKM. V shed 6 bases, J shed 6 bases, and the junction held 13 bases outside the gene matches. The CDR3 protein is CASRHGTGVVRDGYTF. The CDR3, as DNA: TGTGCCAGCAGGCACGGGACAGGGGTTGTTCGGGATGGCTACACCTTC.

The chain combines TRBV5-1 with TRBJ2-3; TRBD2 agrees at 8 bases. This CDR3 region has 21 residues. Germline V gene data show CDR1 as SGHRS and CDR2 as YFSETQ. V shed 0 bases, J shed 3 bases, and the junction held 21 bases outside the gene matches. The CDR3 loop is CASSLAAGVSGAPARTDTQYF. For the CDR3, the DNA is TGCGCCAGCAGCTTGGCCGCCGGGGTTAGCGGGGCCCCCGCTCGGACAGATACGCAGTATTTT.

This chain links TRBV19 with TRBJ1-2; D unresolved. This CDR3 region has 11 residues. Trimming took 3 bases from V and 5 from J, leaving 4 bases between them. The germline CDR1 and CDR2 sequences are LNHDA and SQIVND (reference sequence). The CDR3 bases are TGTGCCAGTAGTATTAATTATGGCTACACCTTC. Its protein is CASSINYGYTF.

CDR3 loop: CAWSNPGTGGTEAFF. The DNA of the CDR3 is TGTGCCTGGAGTAATCCCGGGACAGGGGGTACTGAAGCTTTCTTT. The rearrangement links TRBV30 to TRBJ1-1; 11 nucleotides line up with TRBD1. The ends lost 2 bases at V and 5 bases at J; junction bases unmatched: 7. Germline assignment: CDR1 GTSNPN and CDR2 SVGIG (reference sequence). The CDR3 is 15 residues long.

The V and J genes are TRBV28 and TRBJ1-1; D is unclear. V lost 6 bases, J lost 5 bases, and 10 bases lay in between. The CDR3 has 12 residues. Germline values: CDR1 MDHEN, CDR2 SYDVKM. CDR3 sequence: CASRERVTEAFF. The CDR3, as DNA: TGTGCCAGCAGAGAGAGAGTAACTGAAGCTTTCTTT.

This clone was found a few times. The V gene is TRBV5-1, the J gene TRBJ2-7, with TRBD1 identical over 8 bases. V lost 1 base to trimming and J lost 5 bases; unmatched junction nucleotides: 8. The germline V gene has CDR1 SGHRS and CDR2 YFSETQ. CDR3 length: 15 residues. The DNA for the CDR3 is TGCGCCAGCAGCTTGATTGGACAGGGAAGCGACGAGCAGTACTTC. Translated: CASSLIGQGSDEQYF.

A few counts support this clone. The chain is built from TRBV5-4 and TRBJ2-7; 7 bases line up with TRBD1. The V gene's germline CDR1 is SGHNT and CDR2 YYREEE (reference sequence). Trimming took 3 bases from V and 2 from J; bases not matched to a gene: 5. This CDR3 has 14 residues. The CDR3 sequence: CASSSRTGPYEQYF. The CDR3 DNA reads as TGTGCCAGCAGCTCCCGGACAGGACCCTACGAGCAGTACTTC.

A note on this clone: The junction and the germline gene differ at one end; a read error may be behind it. In the same sample, other DNA sequences code for this CDR3. This chain links TRBV7-9 with TRBJ1-5; unclear D gene. Germline CDR1 and CDR2: SEHNR and FQNEAQ (reference sequence). The CDR3 is 17 amino acids. This CDR3 reads CASSSYALDKNNQPQHF. The CDR3 DNA reads as TGCGCCAGCAGCTCCTACGCCTTAGACAAGAACAATCAGCCCCAGCATTTT.

This rearrangement joins TRBV7-3 to TRBJ2-2, with 7 nucleotides matching TRBD1. V lost 0 bases, J lost 4 bases, and 2 bases stayed unmatched. Per germline, CDR1 SGHTA and CDR2 FQGTGA. The CDR3 has 15 residues. The CDR3 DNA is TGTGCCAGCAGCTTAACCGGGACAGTCACCGGGGAGCTGTTTTTT. It encodes CASSLTGTVTGELFF.

This clone was found a few times. Other DNA sequences in this specimen translate into the identical CDR3. The V gene is TRBV6-1, the J gene TRBJ2-1, with D tentatively TRBD1 (6 bases). The germline V gene encodes CDR1 MNHNS and CDR2 SASEGT. This CDR3 comprises 13 residues. The V end was cut by 1 base, the J end by 12 bases, with 13 bases between. CDR3 nucleotides: TGTGCCAGCAGTGAAGGATACAGGGTGGCGCAGTTCTTC. Translating gives CASSEGYRVAQFF.

CDR3 sequence reads: CASSQVRAGGPSYEQYF. DNA for the CDR3: TGTGCCAGCAGCCAAGTAAGGGCGGGGGGGCCGTCCTACGAGCAGTACTTC. The chain uses TRBV4-2 and TRBJ2-7, with 9 bases aligning to TRBD2. V lost 1 base and J lost 1; bases outside the gene matches: 8. The length of the CDR3 is 17 residues. CDR1 is LGHNA and CDR2 is YNFKEQ in the germline V gene.

V usage is TRBV15 and J usage is TRBJ1-5; possibly TRBD1 for D (6 bases). The CDR3 has 16 residues. Germline CDR1 LNHNV, CDR2 YYDKDF (reference sequence). The V end lost 1 base, the J end lost 2 bases, and 12 bases lay between the germline ends. CDR3 protein: CATSRVDPGGNQPQHF. CDR3 sequence (DNA): TGTGCCACCAGCAGAGTTGACCCAGGGGGCAATCAGCCCCAGCATTTT.

This clone appeared once. The chain combines TRBV2 with TRBJ2-5; 9 nucleotides line up with TRBD2. V lost 7 bases and J lost 5; bases outside the gene matches: 5. Germline V gene lookup returns CDR1 SNHLY and CDR2 FYNNEI. The CDR3 covers 13 residues. CDR3 DNA sequence: TGTGCCAGCATGCTAGCGGGGAGCGAGACCCAGTACTTC. This translates into CASMLAGSETQYF.

In its sample, this clone was seen once. As DNA, the CDR3 is TGCGCCAGCAGCCCTCCGGACAGGGATCATGGCTACACCTTC. Translated: CASSPPDRDHGYTF. The rearrangement links TRBV4-1 to TRBJ1-2; 8 nucleotides match TRBD1. This CDR3 region has 14 residues. The J segment lost 6 bases and the V segment lost 4 bases, leaving 7 bases of the junction unmatched. Germline V gene data show CDR1 as MGHRA and CDR2 as YSYEKL.

J is TRBJ1-4 and V is TRBV30, with a weak D call TRBD1 (5 bases). This CDR3 contains 14 residues. V was trimmed by 1 base and J by 4 bases, leaving 10 bases between them. CDR1 and CDR2 from the germline V gene are GTSNPN and SVGIG (reference sequence). Here the CDR3 reads CAWSGQWGNEKLFF. The CDR3 DNA is TGTGCCTGGAGTGGACAGTGGGGTAATGAAAAACTGTTTTTT.

V gene TRBV13 combines with J gene TRBJ2-3; weak D call: TRBD2 (7 bases). In germline, CDR1 is PRHDT, CDR2 FYEKMQ (reference sequence). This CDR3 has 16 amino acids. The V gene lost 1 base and the J gene lost 2 bases, with 13 bases spanning the gap. For the CDR3, the DNA is TGTGCCAGCAGCTTAGCTATCGGGGGGCTCACAGATACGCAGTATTTT. As protein: CASSLAIGGLTDTQYF.

The chain carries TRBV7-2 and TRBJ2-2; TRBD2 matches 7 bases. The V gene's germline CDR1 is SGHTA and CDR2 FQGNSA. The CDR3 loop spans 16 amino acids. The junction had 11 bases not matched to a gene; V was cut back by 4 bases and J by 6 bases. This chain's CDR3 is CASSSRAGRSSGELFF. Written as DNA, the CDR3 is TGTGCCAGCAGCTCTAGAGCGGGGCGTTCTTCCGGGGAGCTGTTTTTT. Full variable domain (outside the CDR3, taken from reference TRBV7-2 and TRBJ2-2): GAGVSQSPSNKVTEKGKDVELRCDPISGHTALYWYRQSLGQGLEFLIYFQGNSAPDKSGLPSDRFSAERTGGSVSTLTIQRTQQEDSAVYLCASSSRAGRSSGELFFGEGSRLTVL.

The CDR3 nucleotides read TGTGCCAGCAGTTCGACAGGGGGCTCTGGAAACACCATATATTTT. Its translation: CASSSTGGSGNTIYF. The J gene is TRBJ1-3, the V gene TRBV5-6; TRBD1 aligns across 9 bases. Germline loops: CDR1 SGHDT, CDR2 YYEEEE. This CDR3 is built from 15 residues. V lost 5 bases, J lost 0 bases, and 3 bases stayed unmatched.

The chain carries TRBV9 and TRBJ2-7; 8 positions agree with TRBD1. The length of the CDR3 is 17 residues. Germline V CDR1 and CDR2: SGDLS, YYNGEE. V lost 0 bases, J lost 6 bases, and 14 bases stayed unmatched. In nucleotides, the CDR3 is TGTGCCAGCAGCGTAGACCCCCCCCAGGGGGCACTCCCCGAGCAGTACTTC. Residues: CASSVDPPQGALPEQYF.

The chain carries TRBV6-1 and TRBJ2-3; TRBD1 matches at 8 bases. Germline V gene lookup returns CDR1 MNHNS and CDR2 SASEGT. Trimming removed 4 bases from V and 2 bases from J; junction bases left unmatched: 5. The CDR3 extends over 15 amino acids. The CDR3 here is CASSATGALTDTQYF. Written as DNA, the CDR3 is TGTGCCAGCAGTGCGACAGGGGCCCTCACAGATACGCAGTATTTT.

A single count supports this clone. The rearrangement links TRBV6-1 to TRBJ2-1, with D possibly matching TRBD2 (5 bases). Trimming removed 2 bases at V and 0 bases at J, with 8 bases between. The CDR3 loop spans 15 amino acids. Germline V gene sequence: CDR1 MNHNS, CDR2 SASEGT. The CDR3 loop reads CASSETGSSYNEQFF. The CDR3 nucleotides read TGTGCCAGCAGTGAAACGGGGAGCTCCTACAATGAGCAGTTCTTC.

The chain carries TRBV18 and TRBJ2-2; D is perhaps TRBD2 (6 bases). The CDR3 runs to 17 residues. CDR1 KGHSH and CDR2 LQKENI come from the germline V gene. The V and J ends lost 3 bases and 6 bases respectively, with 20 bases between them. CDR3 protein: CASSPLLVAGTSGELFF. CDR3 nucleotide sequence: TGTGCCAGCTCACCTCTCCTTGTCGCGGGGACGTCCGGGGAGCTGTTTTTT.

The chain is built from TRBV5-1 and TRBJ1-5; tentatively, D is TRBD1 (6 bases). Germline lookup yields CDR1 SGHRS and CDR2 YFSETQ. V lost 0 bases to trimming and J lost 2 bases, with 6 bases between them. This CDR3 has 14 amino acids. In DNA, the CDR3 is TGCGCCAGCAGCTTGGACAGGGGCAATCAGCCCCAGCATTTT. It specifies CASSLDRGNQPQHF. The full variable domain, completed using reference TRBV5-1 and TRBJ1-5, is KAGVTQTPRYLIKTRGQQVTLSCSPISGHRSVSWYQQTPGQGLQFLFEYFSETQRNKGNFPGRFSGRQFSNSRSEMNVSTLELGDSALYLCASSLDRGNQPQHFGDGTRLSIL.

This clone was detected a few times. Within the sample, other DNA sequences also encode this same CDR3. The gene calls are TRBV11-2 and TRBJ1-1; D might be TRBD1 (5 bases). V lost 3 bases to trimming and J lost 1 base, with 9 bases between them. The CDR3 is made up of 14 amino acids. In germline, CDR1 is SGHAT, CDR2 FQNNGV. The CDR3 loop reads CASSFGRGNTEAFF. The CDR3 DNA reads TGTGCCAGCAGCTTTGGGAGGGGGAACACTGAAGCTTTCTTT.

The chain joins TRBV6-5 to TRBJ1-1; 7 bases fit TRBD1. Germline V gives CDR1 MNHEY, CDR2 SVGAGI. With V trimmed by 2 bases and J by 5 bases, 2 bases remained unmatched. The CDR3 extends over 13 amino acids. In DNA form, the CDR3 reads TGTGCCAGCAGTTACGCGACAGGGACTGAAGCTTTCTTT. The encoded protein is CASSYATGTEAFF.

The V gene is TRBV9, the J gene TRBJ2-5; 8 bases align to TRBD2. Germline V gene lookup returns CDR1 SGDLS and CDR2 YYNGEE. V shed 3 bases, J shed 5 bases, and the junction held 6 bases outside the gene matches. The CDR3 is 14 amino acids. This chain's CDR3 is CASSASGGLETQYF. CDR3 DNA sequence: TGTGCCAGCAGCGCCTCGGGGGGGCTGGAGACCCAGTACTTC.

The chain links TRBV7-8 to TRBJ1-1; D is unclear. CDR3 length: 13 residues. Germline-derived CDR1 and CDR2 are SGHVS and FQNEAQ. V dropped 1 base and J dropped 5 bases, with 8 bases sitting between them. Written as DNA, the CDR3 is TGTGCCAGCAGCTTAGGGGCGGGGACTGAAGCTTTCTTT. Its translation is CASSLGAGTEAFF.

The chain combines TRBV7-6 with TRBJ2-5, with D tentatively TRBD2 (6 bases). This CDR3 comprises 14 residues. From germline, CDR1 is SGHVS and CDR2 FNYEAQ. Deletions cut 3 bases from V and 2 bases from J, with 10 bases between. The CDR3, as DNA: TGTGCCAGCAGCTTCCGGACTATACAAGAGACCCAGTACTTC. It encodes CASSFRTIQETQYF. Combining the CDR3 with reference TRBV7-6 and TRBJ2-5 gives the whole variable domain GAGVSQSPRYKVTKRGQDVALRCDPISGHVSLYWYRQALGQGPEFLTYFNYEAQQDKSGLPNDRFSAERPEGSISTLTIQRTEQRDSAMYRCASSFRTIQETQYFGPGTRLLVL.

This chain connects TRBV10-2 to TRBJ2-7, with TRBD2 matching over 7 bases. The germline V gene has CDR1 WSHSY and CDR2 SAAADI. This CDR3 has 13 amino acids. The trim removed 4 bases at V and 3 bases at J, leaving 3 bases unmatched. Here the CDR3 reads CASSGGGNYEQYF. CDR3 bases: TGCGCCAGCAGTGGGGGGGGGAACTACGAGCAGTACTTC.

This chain connects TRBV6-4 to TRBJ2-2; unclear D gene. CDR1 and CDR2 (germline): MRHNA, SNTAGT. CDR3 size: 14 residues. V was trimmed by 5 bases and J by 1 base, leaving 8 bases between them. The CDR3 protein is CASSLDWNTGELFF. DNA for the CDR3: TGTGCCAGCAGTCTAGACTGGAACACCGGGGAGCTGTTTTTT.